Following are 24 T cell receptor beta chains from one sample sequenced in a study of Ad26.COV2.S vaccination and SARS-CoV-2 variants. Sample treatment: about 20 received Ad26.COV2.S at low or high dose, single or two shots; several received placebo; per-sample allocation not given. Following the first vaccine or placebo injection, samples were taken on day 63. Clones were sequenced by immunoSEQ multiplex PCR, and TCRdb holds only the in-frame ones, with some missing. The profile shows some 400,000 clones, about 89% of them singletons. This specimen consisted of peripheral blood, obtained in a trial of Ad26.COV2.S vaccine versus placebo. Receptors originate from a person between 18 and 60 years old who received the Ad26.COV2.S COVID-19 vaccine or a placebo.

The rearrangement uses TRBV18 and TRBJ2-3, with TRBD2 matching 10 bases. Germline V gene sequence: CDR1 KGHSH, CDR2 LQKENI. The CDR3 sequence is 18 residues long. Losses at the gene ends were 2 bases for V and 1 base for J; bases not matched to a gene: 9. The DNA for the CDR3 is TGTGCCAGCTCACCAAGCCTAGCGGGAGTTGAGGGCACAGATACGCAGTATTTT. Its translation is CASSPSLAGVEGTDTQYF.

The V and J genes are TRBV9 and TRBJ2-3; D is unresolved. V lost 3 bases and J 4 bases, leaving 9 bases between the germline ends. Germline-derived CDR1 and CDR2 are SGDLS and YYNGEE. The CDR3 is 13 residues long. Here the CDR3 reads CASSARTSDTQYF. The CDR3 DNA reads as TGTGCCAGCAGCGCACGTACGTCAGATACGCAGTATTTT.

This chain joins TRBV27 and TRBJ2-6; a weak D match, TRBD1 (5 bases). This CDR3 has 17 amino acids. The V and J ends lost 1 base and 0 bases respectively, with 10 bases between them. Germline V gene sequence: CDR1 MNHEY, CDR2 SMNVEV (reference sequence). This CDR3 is CASSLFQGSSGANVLTF. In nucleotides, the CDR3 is TGTGCCAGCAGTTTATTTCAGGGAAGCTCTGGGGCCAACGTCCTGACTTTC. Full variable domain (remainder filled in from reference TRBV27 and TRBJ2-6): EAQVTQNPRYLITVTGKKLTVTCSQNMNHEYMSWYRQDPGLGLRQIYYSMNVEVTDKGDVPEGYKVSRKEKRNFPLILESPSPNQTSLYFCASSLFQGSSGANVLTFGAGSRLTVL.

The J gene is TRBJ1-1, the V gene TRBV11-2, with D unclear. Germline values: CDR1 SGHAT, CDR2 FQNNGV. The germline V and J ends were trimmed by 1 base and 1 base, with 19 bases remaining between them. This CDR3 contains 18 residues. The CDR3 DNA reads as TGTGCCAGCAGCTTAGGAGGGCTTAGAAGTCATAAGAACACTGAAGCTTTCTTT. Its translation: CASSLGGLRSHKNTEAFF. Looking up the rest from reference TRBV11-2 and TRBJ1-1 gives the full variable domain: EAGVAQSPRYKIIEKRQSVAFWCNPISGHATLYWYQQILGQGPKLLIQFQNNGVVDDSQLPKDRFSAERLKGVDSTLKIQPAKLEDSAVYLCASSLGGLRSHKNTEAFFGQGTRLTVV.

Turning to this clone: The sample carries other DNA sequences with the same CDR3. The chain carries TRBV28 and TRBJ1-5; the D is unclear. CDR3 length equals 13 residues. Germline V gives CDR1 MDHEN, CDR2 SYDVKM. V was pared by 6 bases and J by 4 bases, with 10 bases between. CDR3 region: CASSLLGNQPQHF. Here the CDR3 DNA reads TGTGCCAGCAGCCTTTTAGGGAATCAGCCCCAGCATTTT.

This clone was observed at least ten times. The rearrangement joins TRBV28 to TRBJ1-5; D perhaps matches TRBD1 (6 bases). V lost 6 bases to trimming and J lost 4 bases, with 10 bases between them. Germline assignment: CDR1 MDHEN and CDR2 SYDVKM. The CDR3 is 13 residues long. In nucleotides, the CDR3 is TGTGCCAGCAGAACCACAGGGAATCAGCCCCAGCATTTT. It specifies CASRTTGNQPQHF.

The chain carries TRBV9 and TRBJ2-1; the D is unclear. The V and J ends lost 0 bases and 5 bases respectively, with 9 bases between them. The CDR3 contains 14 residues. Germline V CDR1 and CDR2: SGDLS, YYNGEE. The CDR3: CASSVGPDHNEQFF. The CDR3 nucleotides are TGTGCCAGCAGCGTAGGCCCCGATCACAATGAGCAGTTCTTC.

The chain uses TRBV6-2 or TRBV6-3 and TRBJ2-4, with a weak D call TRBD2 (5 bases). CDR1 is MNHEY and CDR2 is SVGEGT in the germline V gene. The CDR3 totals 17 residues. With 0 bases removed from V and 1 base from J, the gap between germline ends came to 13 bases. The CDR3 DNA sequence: TGTGCCAGCAGTTACTCGACTCCCCGAGGGGCCAAAAACATTCAGTACTTC. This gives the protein CASSYSTPRGAKNIQYF.

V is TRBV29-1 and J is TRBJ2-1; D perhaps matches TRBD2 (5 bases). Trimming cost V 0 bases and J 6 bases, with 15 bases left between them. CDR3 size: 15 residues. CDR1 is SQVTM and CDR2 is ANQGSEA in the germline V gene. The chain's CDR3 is CSVEDQLALGNEQFF. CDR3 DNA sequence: TGCAGCGTTGAAGATCAGCTAGCTCTGGGCAATGAGCAGTTCTTC.

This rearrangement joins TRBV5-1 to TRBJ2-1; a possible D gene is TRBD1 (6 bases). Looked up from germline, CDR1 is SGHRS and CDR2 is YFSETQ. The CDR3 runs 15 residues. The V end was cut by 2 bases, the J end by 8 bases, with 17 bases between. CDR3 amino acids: CASSFMTGPSDEQFF. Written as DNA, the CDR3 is TGCGCCAGCAGCTTCATGACAGGACCCTCCGATGAGCAGTTCTTC. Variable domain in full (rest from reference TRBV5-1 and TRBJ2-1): KAGVTQTPRYLIKTRGQQVTLSCSPISGHRSVSWYQQTPGQGLQFLFEYFSETQRNKGNFPGRFSGRQFSNSRSEMNVSTLELGDSALYLCASSFMTGPSDEQFFGPGTRLTVL.

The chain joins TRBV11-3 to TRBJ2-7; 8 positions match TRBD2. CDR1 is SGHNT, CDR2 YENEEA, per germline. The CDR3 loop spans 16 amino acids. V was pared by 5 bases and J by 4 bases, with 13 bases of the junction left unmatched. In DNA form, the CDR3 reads TGTGCCAGCAGCCCGCGACTAGCGTTCGGGGGGTACGAGCAGTACTTC. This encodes CASSPRLAFGGYEQYF.

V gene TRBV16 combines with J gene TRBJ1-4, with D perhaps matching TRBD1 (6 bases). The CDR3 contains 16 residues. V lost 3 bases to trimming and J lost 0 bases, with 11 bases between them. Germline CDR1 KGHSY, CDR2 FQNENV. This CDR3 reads CASSHGRGATNEKLFF. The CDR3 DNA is TGTGCCAGCAGCCATGGCAGGGGAGCAACTAATGAAAAACTGTTTTTT.

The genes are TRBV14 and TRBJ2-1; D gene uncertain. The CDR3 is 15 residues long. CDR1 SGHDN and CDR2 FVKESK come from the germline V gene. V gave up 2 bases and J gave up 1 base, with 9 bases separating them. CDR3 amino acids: CASSQRTHSYNEQFF. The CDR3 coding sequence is TGTGCCAGCAGCCAAAGGACCCATTCCTACAATGAGCAGTTCTTC.

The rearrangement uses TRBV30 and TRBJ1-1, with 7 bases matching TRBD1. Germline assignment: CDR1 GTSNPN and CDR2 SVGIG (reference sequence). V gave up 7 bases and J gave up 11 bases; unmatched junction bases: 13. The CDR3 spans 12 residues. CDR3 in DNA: TGTGCCTCCCCAACCCAGACAGGGTCGGCTTTCTTT. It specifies CASPTQTGSAFF.

CDR3 bases: TGTGCCAGCAGCCAAGTTGGGGGTGGCCATAATTCACCCCTCCACTTT. Amino acid sequence: CASSQVGGGHNSPLHF. V usage is TRBV3-1 (or the pseudogene TRBV3-2) and J usage is TRBJ1-6, with D maybe TRBD1 (5 bases). The germline gives CDR1 LGHDT, CDR2 YNNKEL (reference sequence). The CDR3 is 16 amino acids. V was cut by 1 base and J by 5 bases, with 12 bases left in between.

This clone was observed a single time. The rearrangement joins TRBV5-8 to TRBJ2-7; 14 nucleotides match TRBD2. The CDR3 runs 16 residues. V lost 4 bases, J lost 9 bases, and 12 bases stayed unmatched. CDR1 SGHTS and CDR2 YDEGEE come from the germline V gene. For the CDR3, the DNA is TGTGCCAGCAGCCCGGGACTAGCGGGAGTCGGCCCCGGGCAGTACTTC. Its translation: CASSPGLAGVGPGQYF.

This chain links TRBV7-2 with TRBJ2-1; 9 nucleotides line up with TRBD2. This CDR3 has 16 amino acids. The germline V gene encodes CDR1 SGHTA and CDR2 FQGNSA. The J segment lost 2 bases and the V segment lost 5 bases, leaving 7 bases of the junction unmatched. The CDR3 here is CASSEGLAPAYNEQFF. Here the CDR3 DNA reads TGTGCCAGCAGCGAAGGACTAGCGCCCGCCTACAATGAGCAGTTCTTC.

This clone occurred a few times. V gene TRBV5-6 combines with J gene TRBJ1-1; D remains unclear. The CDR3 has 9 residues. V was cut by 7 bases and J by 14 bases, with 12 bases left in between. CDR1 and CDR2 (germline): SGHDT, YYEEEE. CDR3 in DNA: TGTGCCAGCCATGCCGCATCCTTCTTT. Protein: CASHAASFF. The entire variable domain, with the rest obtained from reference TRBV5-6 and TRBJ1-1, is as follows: DAGVTQSPTHLIKTRGQQVTLRCSPKSGHDTVSWYQQALGQGPQFIFQYYEEEERQRGNFPDRFSGHQFPNYSSELNVNALLLGDSALYLCASHAASFFGQGTRLTVV.

CDR3 DNA: TGTGCCAGCAGCCAAGAGAGCCGCACGAACACTGAAGCTTTCTTT. Its translation: CASSQESRTNTEAFF. The chain combines TRBV3-1 (or the pseudogene TRBV3-2) with TRBJ1-1; no firm D call. CDR1 is LGHDT, CDR2 YNNKEL, per germline (reference sequence). The V gene lost 0 bases and the J gene lost 1 base, with 9 bases spanning the gap. The CDR3 has 15 amino acids.

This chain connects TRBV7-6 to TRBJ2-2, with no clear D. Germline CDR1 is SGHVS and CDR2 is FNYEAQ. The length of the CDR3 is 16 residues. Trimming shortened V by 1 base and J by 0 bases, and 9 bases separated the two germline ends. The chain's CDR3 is CASSLEARTNTGELFF. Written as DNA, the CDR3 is TGTGCCAGCAGCTTAGAAGCTAGGACGAACACCGGGGAGCTGTTTTTT.

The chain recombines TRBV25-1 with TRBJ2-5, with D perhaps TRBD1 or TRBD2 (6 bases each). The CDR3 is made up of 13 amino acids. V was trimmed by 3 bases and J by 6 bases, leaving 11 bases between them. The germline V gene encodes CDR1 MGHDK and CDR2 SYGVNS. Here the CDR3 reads CASSDGGQKTQYF. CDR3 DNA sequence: TGTGCCAGCAGTGACGGGGGCCAGAAGACCCAGTACTTC.

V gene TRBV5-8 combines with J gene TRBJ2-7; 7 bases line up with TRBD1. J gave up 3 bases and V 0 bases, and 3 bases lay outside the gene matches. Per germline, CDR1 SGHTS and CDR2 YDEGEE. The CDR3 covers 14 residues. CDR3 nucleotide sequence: TGTGCCAGCAGCTTGGGGACAGGCCTCTACGAGCAGTACTTC. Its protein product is CASSLGTGLYEQYF. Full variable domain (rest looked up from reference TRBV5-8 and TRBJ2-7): EAGVTQSPTHLIKTRGQQATLRCSPISGHTSVYWYQQALGLGLQFLLWYDEGEERNRGNFPPRFSGRQFPNYSSELNVNALELEDSALYLCASSLGTGLYEQYFGPGTRLTVT.

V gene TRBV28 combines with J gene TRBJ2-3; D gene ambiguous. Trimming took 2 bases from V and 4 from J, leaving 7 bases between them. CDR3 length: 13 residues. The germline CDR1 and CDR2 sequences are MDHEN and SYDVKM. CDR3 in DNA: TGTGCCAGCAGTTTAGGAGCAGCAGATACGCAGTATTTT. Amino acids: CASSLGAADTQYF.

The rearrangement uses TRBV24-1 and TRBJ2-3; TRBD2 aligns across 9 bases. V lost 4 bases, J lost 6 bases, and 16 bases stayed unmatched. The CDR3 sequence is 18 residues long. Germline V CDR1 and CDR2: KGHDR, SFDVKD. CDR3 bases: TGTGCCACCAGTGAGTCCATTCTAGGTAGCGGGAGAGGGGATACGCAGTATTTT. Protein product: CATSESILGSGRGDTQYF.